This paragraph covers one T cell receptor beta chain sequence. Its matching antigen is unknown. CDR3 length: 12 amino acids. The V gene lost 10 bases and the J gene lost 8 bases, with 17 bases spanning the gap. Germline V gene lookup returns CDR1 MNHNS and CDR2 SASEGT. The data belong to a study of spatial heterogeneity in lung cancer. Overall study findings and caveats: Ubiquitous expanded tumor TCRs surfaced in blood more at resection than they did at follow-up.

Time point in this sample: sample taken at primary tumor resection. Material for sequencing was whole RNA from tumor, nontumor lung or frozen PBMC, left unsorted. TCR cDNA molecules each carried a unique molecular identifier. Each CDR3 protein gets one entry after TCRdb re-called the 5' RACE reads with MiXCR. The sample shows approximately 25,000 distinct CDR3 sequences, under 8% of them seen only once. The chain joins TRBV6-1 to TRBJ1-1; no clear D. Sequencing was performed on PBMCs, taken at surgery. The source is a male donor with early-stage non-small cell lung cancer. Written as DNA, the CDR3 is TGTGCCACTATGGGGTACCAAAACGAAGCTTTCTTT. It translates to CATMGYQNEAFF.